This TCR beta chain was recovered during a study of blood T cell repertoires in COVID-19. The age range of participants was 18 to 89 years, with residence in about two dozen US areas. V was pared by 1 base and J by 2 bases, with 12 bases of the junction left unmatched. CDR1 is MGHRA and CDR2 is YSYEKL in the germline V gene. The CDR3 contains 18 residues. TCRdb's copy holds only in-frame clones and misses some; the assay was immunoSEQ multiplex PCR. The top ten clones hold almost 9.5% of a sample with about 310,000 clones, roughly 91% of them seen once. Sequencing was performed on PBMCs or T cells enriched from blood (not recorded which). This sequence was found in a woman younger than 45 who had recovered from COVID-19. The rearrangement links TRBV4-1 to TRBJ1-1; 8 positions match TRBD1. This CDR3 is CASSQATGTGQVNTEAFF. CDR3 nucleotides: TGCGCCAGCAGCCAAGCAACGGGGACAGGACAAGTAAACACTGAAGCTTTCTTT.